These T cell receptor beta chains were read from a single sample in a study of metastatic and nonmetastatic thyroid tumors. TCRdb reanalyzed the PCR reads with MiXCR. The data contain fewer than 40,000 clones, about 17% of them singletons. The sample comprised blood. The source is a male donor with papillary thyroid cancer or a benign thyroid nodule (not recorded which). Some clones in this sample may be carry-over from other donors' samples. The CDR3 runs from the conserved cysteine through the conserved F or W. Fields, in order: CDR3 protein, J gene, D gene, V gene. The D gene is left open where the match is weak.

CDR3: CASSSRQGLHNEQFF
J: TRBJ2-1
D: TRBD1
V: TRBV7-3

CDR3: CASSRPTGVNTEAFF
J: TRBJ1-1
D: .
V: TRBV28

CDR3: CAFRRAGAYGYTF
J: TRBJ1-2
D: .
V: TRBV30

CDR3: CSARDWGQGILGYTF
J: TRBJ1-2
D: TRBD1
V: TRBV20-1

CDR3: CASSLSDRVGYTF
J: TRBJ1-2
D: TRBD1
V: TRBV27

CDR3: CASSYSSGGEKLFF
J: TRBJ1-4
D: .
V: TRBV6-6

CDR3: CASLLITGANTEAFF
J: TRBJ1-1
D: .
V: TRBV12-3/TRBV12-4

CDR3: CSVELTSADEQFF
J: TRBJ2-1
D: TRBD2
V: TRBV29-1

CDR3: CSASLRRANTEAFF
J: TRBJ1-1
D: .
V: TRBV20-1

CDR3: CARRKEETQYF
J: TRBJ2-5
D: .
V: TRBV2

CDR3: CASSFIQNQGYTF
J: TRBJ1-2
D: .
V: TRBV7-8

CDR3: CASSSGAGLAKNIQYF
J: TRBJ2-4
D: .
V: TRBV7-9

CDR3: CASSLRGAPYGYTF
J: TRBJ1-2
D: .
V: TRBV7-2

CDR3: CAWRGQGAYGQYF
J: TRBJ2-7
D: TRBD1
V: TRBV30

CDR3: CSAPAPSSYEQYF
J: TRBJ2-7
D: .
V: TRBV20-1

CDR3: CASSLAVSPEGNQPQHF
J: TRBJ1-5
D: .
V: TRBV7-8

CDR3: CASSLLAGGTYEQYF
J: TRBJ2-7
D: TRBD2
V: TRBV11-2

CDR3: CASSSFSGQDHEKLFF
J: TRBJ1-4
D: .
V: TRBV28

CDR3: CASSQSMGGPYEQYF
J: TRBJ2-7
D: .
V: TRBV4-1

CDR3: CASSLGHLNTEAFF
J: TRBJ1-1
D: .
V: TRBV3-1

CDR3: CASRTKTGTSVNEQFF
J: TRBJ2-1
D: TRBD2
V: TRBV12-3/TRBV12-4

CDR3: CASSVTGGTLGYTF
J: TRBJ1-2
D: TRBD1
V: TRBV28

CDR3: CASSFGQGGSPLHF
J: TRBJ1-6
D: TRBD1
V: TRBV5-6

CDR3: CASRGSQGWYTEAFF
J: TRBJ1-1
D: .
V: TRBV27

CDR3: CASSLVSVPGELFF
J: TRBJ2-2
D: .
V: TRBV11-2

CDR3: CSARDLLAGGRWGYTQYF
J: TRBJ2-3
D: TRBD2
V: TRBV20-1

CDR3: CASSLGRRVYGYTF
J: TRBJ1-2
D: .
V: TRBV7-8

CDR3: CASTPGLASDTQYF
J: TRBJ2-3
D: TRBD2
V: TRBV5-1

CDR3: CASRDRGRGNYGYTF
J: TRBJ1-2
D: TRBD1
V: TRBV2

CDR3: CSAPGAGELSTDTQYF
J: TRBJ2-3
D: TRBD2
V: TRBV20-1

CDR3: CASSFSDRGIWNSPLHF
J: TRBJ1-6
D: TRBD1
V: TRBV5-4

CDR3: CASSQEVRSNSPLHF
J: TRBJ1-6
D: .
V: TRBV4-3

CDR3: CASPGKGSSRYGYTF
J: TRBJ1-2
D: .
V: TRBV6-1

CDR3: CASRREPADLFDEQFF
J: TRBJ2-1
D: .
V: TRBV6-1

CDR3: CSATFTSGSSYEQYF
J: TRBJ2-7
D: TRBD2
V: TRBV20-1

CDR3: CVTSDLSGIERFF
J: TRBJ2-1
D: .
V: TRBV24-1

CDR3: CASSGTNYGYTF
J: TRBJ1-2
D: .
V: TRBV19

CDR3: CASSPTVGGTTDTQYF
J: TRBJ2-3
D: .
V: TRBV13

CDR3: CASIRGGARFTYEQYF
J: TRBJ2-7
D: .
V: TRBV19

CDR3: CASSFIGDRGYEQYF
J: TRBJ2-7
D: TRBD1
V: TRBV28

CDR3: CASSRGTYNEQFF
J: TRBJ2-1
D: .
V: TRBV10-1

CDR3: CASTHDNNYGYTF
J: TRBJ1-2
D: .
V: TRBV6-1

CDR3: CASSPTLRGGGTEAFF
J: TRBJ1-1
D: .
V: TRBV13

CDR3: CASSQVLGTGVSDEQFF
J: TRBJ2-1
D: TRBD1
V: TRBV4-1

CDR3: CASSRQPYNSPLHF
J: TRBJ1-6
D: .
V: TRBV27

CDR3: CASGTDTQYF
J: TRBJ2-3
D: .
V: TRBV5-1

CDR3: CASSALVATVYEQYF
J: TRBJ2-7
D: .
V: TRBV11-2

CDR3: CSARGLGQTSNQPQHF
J: TRBJ1-5
D: TRBD1
V: TRBV20-1

CDR3: CASSPGGNYGYTF
J: TRBJ1-2
D: .
V: TRBV6-4

CDR3: CSALRTDTQYF
J: TRBJ2-3
D: .
V: TRBV20-1

CDR3: CASSSEPSAATDTQYF
J: TRBJ2-3
D: .
V: TRBV5-1

CDR3: CATRSPCTVELFF
J: TRBJ2-2
D: .
V: TRBV24-1

CDR3: CSATPGSSISDNEQFF
J: TRBJ2-1
D: .
V: TRBV20-1

CDR3: CASSLSAGYQPQHF
J: TRBJ1-5
D: .
V: TRBV12-3/TRBV12-4

CDR3: CASSETDYYGYTF
J: TRBJ1-2
D: .
V: TRBV2

CDR3: CASSTPGGYGYTF
J: TRBJ1-2
D: TRBD1
V: TRBV19